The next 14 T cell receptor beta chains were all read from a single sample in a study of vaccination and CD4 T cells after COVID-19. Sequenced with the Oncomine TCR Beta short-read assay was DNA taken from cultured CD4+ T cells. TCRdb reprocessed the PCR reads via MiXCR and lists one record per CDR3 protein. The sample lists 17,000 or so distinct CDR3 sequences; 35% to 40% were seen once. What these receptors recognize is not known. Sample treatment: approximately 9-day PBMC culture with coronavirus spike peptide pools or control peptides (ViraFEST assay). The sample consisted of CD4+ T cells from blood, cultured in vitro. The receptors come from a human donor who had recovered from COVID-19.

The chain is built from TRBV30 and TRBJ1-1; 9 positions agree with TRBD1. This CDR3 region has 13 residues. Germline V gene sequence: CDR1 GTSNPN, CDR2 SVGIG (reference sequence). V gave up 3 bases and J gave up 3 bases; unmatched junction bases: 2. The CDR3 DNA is TGTGCCTGGAGACGGACAGGGGACACTGAAGCTTTCTTT. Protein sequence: CAWRRTGDTEAFF. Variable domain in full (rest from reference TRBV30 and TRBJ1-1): SQTIHQWPATLVQPVGSPLSLECTVEGTSNPNLYWYRQAAGRGLQLLFYSVGIGQISSEVPQNLSASRPQDRQFILSSKKLLLSDSGFYLCAWRRTGDTEAFFGQGTRLTVV.

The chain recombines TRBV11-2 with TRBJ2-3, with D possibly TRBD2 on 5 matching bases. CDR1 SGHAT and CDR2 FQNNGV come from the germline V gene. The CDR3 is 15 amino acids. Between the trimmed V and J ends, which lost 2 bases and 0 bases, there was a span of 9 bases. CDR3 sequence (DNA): TGTGCCAGCAGCTTATTTGGCGGGAGCACAGATACGCAGTATTTT. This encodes CASSLFGGSTDTQYF.

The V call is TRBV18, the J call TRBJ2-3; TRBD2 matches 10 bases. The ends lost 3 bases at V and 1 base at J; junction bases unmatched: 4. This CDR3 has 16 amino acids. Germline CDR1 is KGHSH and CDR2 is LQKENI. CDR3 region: CASSPSGLAGTDTQYF. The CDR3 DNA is TGTGCCAGCTCACCTTCCGGACTAGCGGGCACAGATACGCAGTATTTT.

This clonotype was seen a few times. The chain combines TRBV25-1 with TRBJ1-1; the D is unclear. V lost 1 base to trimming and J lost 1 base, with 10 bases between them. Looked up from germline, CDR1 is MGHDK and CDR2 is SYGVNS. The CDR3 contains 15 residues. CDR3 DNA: TGTGCCAGCAGTGAATTCGGGCCGGGGAACACTGAAGCTTTCTTT. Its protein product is CASSEFGPGNTEAFF.

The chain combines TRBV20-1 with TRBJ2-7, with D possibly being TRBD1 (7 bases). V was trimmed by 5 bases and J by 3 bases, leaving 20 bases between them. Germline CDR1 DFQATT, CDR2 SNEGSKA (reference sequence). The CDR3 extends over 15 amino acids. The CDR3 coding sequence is TGCAGTGCTGGGGTCCTCCAGGGGGGATTCTACGAGCAGTACTTC. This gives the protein CSAGVLQGGFYEQYF.

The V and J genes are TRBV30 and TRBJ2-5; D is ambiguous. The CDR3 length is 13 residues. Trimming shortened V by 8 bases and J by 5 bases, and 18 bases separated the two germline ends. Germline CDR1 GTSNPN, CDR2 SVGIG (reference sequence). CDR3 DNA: TGTGCCGCTAGACTGCGCAAGCCGGAGACCCAGTACTTC. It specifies CAARLRKPETQYF. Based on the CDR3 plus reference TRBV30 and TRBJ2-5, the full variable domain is SQTIHQWPATLVQPVGSPLSLECTVEGTSNPNLYWYRQAAGRGLQLLFYSVGIGQISSEVPQNLSASRPQDRQFILSSKKLLLSDSGFYLCAARLRKPETQYFGPGTRLLVL.

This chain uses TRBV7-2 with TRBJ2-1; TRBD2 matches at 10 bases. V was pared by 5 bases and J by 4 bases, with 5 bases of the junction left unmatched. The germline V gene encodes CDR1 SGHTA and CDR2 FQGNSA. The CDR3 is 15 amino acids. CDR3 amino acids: CASSRGLAEYNEQFF. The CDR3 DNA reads TGTGCCAGCAGCAGAGGACTAGCGGAGTACAATGAGCAGTTCTTC.

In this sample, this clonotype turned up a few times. The CDR3 DNA reads TGTGCCAGCAGTTACCAGGGGGCGCTGAACACTGAAGCTTTCTTT. Protein product: CASSYQGALNTEAFF. The V gene is TRBV6-5, the J gene TRBJ1-1; 8 positions agree with TRBD1. The CDR3 covers 15 residues. V lost 2 bases to trimming and J lost 0 bases; unmatched junction nucleotides: 2. CDR1 and CDR2 from the germline V gene are MNHEY and SVGAGI.

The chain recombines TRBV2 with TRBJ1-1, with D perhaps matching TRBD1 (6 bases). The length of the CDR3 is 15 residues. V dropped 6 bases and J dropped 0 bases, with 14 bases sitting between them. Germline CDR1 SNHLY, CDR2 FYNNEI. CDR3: CASRDLTGLNTEAFF. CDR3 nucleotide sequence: TGTGCCAGCAGGGATTTGACAGGTTTGAACACTGAAGCTTTCTTT. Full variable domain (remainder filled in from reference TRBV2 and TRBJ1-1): EPEVTQTPSHQVTQMGQEVILRCVPISNHLYFYWYRQILGQKVEFLVSFYNNEISEKSEIFDDQFSVERPDGSNFTLKIRSTKLEDSAMYFCASRDLTGLNTEAFFGQGTRLTVV.

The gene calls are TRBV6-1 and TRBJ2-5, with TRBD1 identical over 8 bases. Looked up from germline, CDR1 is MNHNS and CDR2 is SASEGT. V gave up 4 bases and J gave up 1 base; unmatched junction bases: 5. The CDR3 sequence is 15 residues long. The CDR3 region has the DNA TGTGCCAGCAGTGCGGAAACAGGGGGCCAAGAGACCCAGTACTTC. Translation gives CASSAETGGQETQYF.

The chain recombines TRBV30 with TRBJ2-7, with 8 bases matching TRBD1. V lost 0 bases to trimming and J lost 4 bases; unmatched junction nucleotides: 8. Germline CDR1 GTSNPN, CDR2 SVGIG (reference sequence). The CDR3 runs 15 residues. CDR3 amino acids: CAWSVFSRQGYEQYF. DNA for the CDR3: TGTGCCTGGAGTGTGTTTAGTCGACAGGGGTACGAGCAGTACTTC. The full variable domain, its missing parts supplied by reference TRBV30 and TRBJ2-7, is SQTIHQWPATLVQPVGSPLSLECTVEGTSNPNLYWYRQAAGRGLQLLFYSVGIGQISSEVPQNLSASRPQDRQFILSSKKLLLSDSGFYLCAWSVFSRQGYEQYFGPGTRLTVT.

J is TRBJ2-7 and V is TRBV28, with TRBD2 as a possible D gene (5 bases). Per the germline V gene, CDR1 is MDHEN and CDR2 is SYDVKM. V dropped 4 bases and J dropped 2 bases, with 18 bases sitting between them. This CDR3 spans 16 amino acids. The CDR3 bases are TGTGCCAGCAGTTACCGTATGGGCACCGGGACCTACGAGCAGTACTTC. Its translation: CASSYRMGTGTYEQYF.

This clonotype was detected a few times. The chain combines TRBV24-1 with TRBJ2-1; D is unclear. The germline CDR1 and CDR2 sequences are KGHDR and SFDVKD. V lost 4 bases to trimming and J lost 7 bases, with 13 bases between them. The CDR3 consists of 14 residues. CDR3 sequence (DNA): TGTGCCACCAGTGACAACGGGCCGGCGAATGAGCAGTTCTTC. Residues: CATSDNGPANEQFF.

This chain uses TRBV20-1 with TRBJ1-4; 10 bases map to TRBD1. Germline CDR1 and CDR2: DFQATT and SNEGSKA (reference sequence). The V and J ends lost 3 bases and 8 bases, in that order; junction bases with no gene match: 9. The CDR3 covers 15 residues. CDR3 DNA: TGCAGTGCTAGCCGGTCCGGGACAGGGGCGGAAAAACTGTTTTTT. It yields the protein CSASRSGTGAEKLFF.